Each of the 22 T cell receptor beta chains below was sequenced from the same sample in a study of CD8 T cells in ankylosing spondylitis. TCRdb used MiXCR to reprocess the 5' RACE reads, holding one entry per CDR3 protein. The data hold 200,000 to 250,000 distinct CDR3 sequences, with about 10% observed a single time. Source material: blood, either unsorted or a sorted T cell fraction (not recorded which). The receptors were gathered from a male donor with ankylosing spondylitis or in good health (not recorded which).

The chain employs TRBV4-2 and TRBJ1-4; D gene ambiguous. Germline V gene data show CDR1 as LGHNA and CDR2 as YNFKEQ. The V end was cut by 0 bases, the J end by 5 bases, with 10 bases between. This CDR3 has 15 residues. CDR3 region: CASSQEVRKNEKLFF. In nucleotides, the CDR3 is TGTGCCAGCAGCCAAGAGGTACGAAAGAATGAAAAACTGTTTTTT.

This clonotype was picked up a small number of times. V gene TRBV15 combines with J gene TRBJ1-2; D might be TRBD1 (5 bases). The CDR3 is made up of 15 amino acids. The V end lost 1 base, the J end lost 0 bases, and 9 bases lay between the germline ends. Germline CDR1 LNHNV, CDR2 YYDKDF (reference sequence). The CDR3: CATSRVGGPNYGYTF. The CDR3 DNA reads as TGTGCCACCAGCAGAGTTGGGGGTCCTAACTATGGCTACACCTTC.

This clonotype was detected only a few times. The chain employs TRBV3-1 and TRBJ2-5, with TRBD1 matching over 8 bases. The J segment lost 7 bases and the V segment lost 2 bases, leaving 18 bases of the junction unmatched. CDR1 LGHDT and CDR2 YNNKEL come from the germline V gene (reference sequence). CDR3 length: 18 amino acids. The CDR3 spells CASSQPRGTGGGEGTQYF. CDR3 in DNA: TGTGCCAGCAGCCAACCCCGAGGAACAGGGGGTGGAGAAGGGACCCAGTACTTC.

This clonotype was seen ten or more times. The CDR3 DNA is TGCGCCAGCAGCCAAGTTGTAGGGGGCGTTAATGAGCAGTTCTTC. Translated: CASSQVVGGVNEQFF. This chain connects TRBV5-1 to TRBJ2-1; 7 bases fit TRBD1. This CDR3 is 15 amino acids long. In germline, CDR1 is SGHRS, CDR2 YFSETQ. J gave up 7 bases and V 4 bases, and 11 bases lay outside the gene matches.

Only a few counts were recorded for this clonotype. In DNA form, the CDR3 reads TGCAGTGCAAACCTTGGGAACACCATATATTTT. It translates to CSANLGNTIYF. The J gene is TRBJ1-3, the V gene TRBV20-1, with D unclear. The CDR3 is 11 residues long. V was pared by 6 bases and J by 7 bases, with 10 bases between. CDR1 is DFQATT and CDR2 is SNEGSKA in the germline V gene (reference sequence).

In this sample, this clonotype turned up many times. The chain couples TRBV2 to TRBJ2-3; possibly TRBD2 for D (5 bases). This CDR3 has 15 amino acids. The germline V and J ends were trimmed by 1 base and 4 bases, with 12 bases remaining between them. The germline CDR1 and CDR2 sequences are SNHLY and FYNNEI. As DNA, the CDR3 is TGTGCCAGCAGTGAAGTTATCCGGACTGCAGATACGCAGTATTTT. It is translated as CASSEVIRTADTQYF.

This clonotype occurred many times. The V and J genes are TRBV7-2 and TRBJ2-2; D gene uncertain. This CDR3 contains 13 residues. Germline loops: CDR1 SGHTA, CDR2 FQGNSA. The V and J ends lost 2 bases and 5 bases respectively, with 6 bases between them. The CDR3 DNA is TGTGCCAGCAGCTTATTGCCTACCGGGGAGCTGTTTTTT. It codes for CASSLLPTGELFF.

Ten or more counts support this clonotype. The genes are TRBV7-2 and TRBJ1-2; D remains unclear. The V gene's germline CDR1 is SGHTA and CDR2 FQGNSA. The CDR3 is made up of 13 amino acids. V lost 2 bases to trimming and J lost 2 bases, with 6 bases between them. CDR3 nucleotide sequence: TGTGCCAGCAGCTTATCACAAAACTATGGCTACACCTTC. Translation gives CASSLSQNYGYTF.

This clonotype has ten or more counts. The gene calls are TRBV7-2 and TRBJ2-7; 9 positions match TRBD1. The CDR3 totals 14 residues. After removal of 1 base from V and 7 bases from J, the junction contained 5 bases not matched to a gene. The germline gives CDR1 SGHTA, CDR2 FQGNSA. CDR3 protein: CASSLDRGRGEQYF. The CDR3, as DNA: TGTGCCAGCAGCTTAGACAGGGGGCGAGGGGAGCAGTACTTC.

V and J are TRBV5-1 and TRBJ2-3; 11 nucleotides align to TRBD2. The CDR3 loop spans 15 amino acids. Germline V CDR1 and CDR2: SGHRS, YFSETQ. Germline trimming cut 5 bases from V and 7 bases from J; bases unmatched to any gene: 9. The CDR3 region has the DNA TGCGCCAGCAGATTAGCGGGGGGGGACTTAAATACGCAGTATTTT. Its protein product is CASRLAGGDLNTQYF.

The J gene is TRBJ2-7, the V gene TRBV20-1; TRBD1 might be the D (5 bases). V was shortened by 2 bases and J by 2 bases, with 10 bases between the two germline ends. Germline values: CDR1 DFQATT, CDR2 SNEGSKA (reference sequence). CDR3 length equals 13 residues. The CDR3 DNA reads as TGCAGTGCTAGAAAGGCAGGGCCCTACGAGCAGTACTTC. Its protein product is CSARKAGPYEQYF.

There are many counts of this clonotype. The CDR3 region has the DNA TGCAGTGCTAGGACAGGGGGCTACGAGCAGTACTTC. It specifies CSARTGGYEQYF. The chain couples TRBV20-1 to TRBJ2-7; 9 nucleotides match TRBD1. CDR1 is DFQATT and CDR2 is SNEGSKA in the germline V gene (reference sequence). V lost 3 bases, J lost 3 bases, and 0 bases stayed unmatched. This CDR3 comprises 12 residues.

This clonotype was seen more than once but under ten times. CDR3 region: CASSLRTSGGAEQFF. CDR3 bases: TGTGCCAGCAGCTTAAGGACTAGCGGGGGGGCGGAGCAGTTCTTC. The chain joins TRBV11-3 to TRBJ2-1; 15 nucleotides match TRBD2. The V gene end was trimmed by 2 bases and the J gene end by 10 bases; junction bases not matched to a gene: 3. Germline assignment: CDR1 SGHNT and CDR2 YENEEA. The length of the CDR3 is 15 residues.

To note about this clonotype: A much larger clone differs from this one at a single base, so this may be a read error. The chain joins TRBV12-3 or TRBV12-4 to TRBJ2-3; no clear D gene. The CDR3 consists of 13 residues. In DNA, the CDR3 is TGTGCCAGCAGCCCGCCGACCCTAGATATGCAGTATTTT. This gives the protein CASSPPTLDMQYF.

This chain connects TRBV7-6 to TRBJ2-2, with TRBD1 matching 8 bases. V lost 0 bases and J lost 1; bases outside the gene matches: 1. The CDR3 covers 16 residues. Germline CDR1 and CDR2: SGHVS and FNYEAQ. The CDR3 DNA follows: TGTGCCAGCAGCTTAGCACAGGGGGTGAACACCGGGGAGCTGTTTTTT. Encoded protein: CASSLAQGVNTGELFF. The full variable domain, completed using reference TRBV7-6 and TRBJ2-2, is GAGVSQSPRYKVTKRGQDVALRCDPISGHVSLYWYRQALGQGPEFLTYFNYEAQQDKSGLPNDRFSAERPEGSISTLTIQRTEQRDSAMYRCASSLAQGVNTGELFFGEGSRLTVL.

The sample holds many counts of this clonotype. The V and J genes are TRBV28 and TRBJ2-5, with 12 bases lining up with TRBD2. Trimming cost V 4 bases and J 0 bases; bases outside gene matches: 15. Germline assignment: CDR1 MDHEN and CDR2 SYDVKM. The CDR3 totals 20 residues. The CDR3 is CASSSPLAGGLGGNQETQYF. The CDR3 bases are TGTGCCAGCAGTTCCCCTCTAGCGGGGGGGCTTGGGGGTAACCAAGAGACCCAGTACTTC.

The CDR3 nucleotides read TGCAGTGCTAGACCGATAACAGGGGTCTATGGCTACACCTTC. Its protein is CSARPITGVYGYTF. The chain combines TRBV20-1 with TRBJ1-2; 7 bases are shared with TRBD1. Germline lookup yields CDR1 DFQATT and CDR2 SNEGSKA (reference sequence). CDR3 length equals 14 residues. The V segment lost 2 bases and the J segment 4 bases; nucleotides outside the gene matches: 7.

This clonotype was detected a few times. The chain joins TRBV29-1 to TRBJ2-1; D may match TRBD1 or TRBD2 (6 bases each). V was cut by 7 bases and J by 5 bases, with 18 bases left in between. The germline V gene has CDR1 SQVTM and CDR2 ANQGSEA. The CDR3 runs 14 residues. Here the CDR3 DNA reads TGCAGCGAGCGCCTACCGGGGGCAGACAATGAGCAGTTCTTC. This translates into CSERLPGADNEQFF.

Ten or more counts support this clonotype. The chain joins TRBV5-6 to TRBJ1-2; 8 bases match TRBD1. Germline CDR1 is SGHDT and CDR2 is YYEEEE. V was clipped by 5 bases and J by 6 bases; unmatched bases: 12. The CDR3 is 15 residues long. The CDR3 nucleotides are TGTGCCAGCAGGCCGAGGGGCAGGGGGCATGATGGCTACACCTTC. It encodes CASRPRGRGHDGYTF. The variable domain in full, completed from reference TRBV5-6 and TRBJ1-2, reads DAGVTQSPTHLIKTRGQQVTLRCSPKSGHDTVSWYQQALGQGPQFIFQYYEEEERQRGNFPDRFSGHQFPNYSSELNVNALLLGDSALYLCASRPRGRGHDGYTFGSGTRLTVV.

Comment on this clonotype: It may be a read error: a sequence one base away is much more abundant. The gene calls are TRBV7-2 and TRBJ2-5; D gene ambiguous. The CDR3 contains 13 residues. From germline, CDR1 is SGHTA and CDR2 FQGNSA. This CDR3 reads CATSLGYFETQYF. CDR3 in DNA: TGTGCCACCAGCTTGGGGTATTTTGAGACCCAGTACTTC.

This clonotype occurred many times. The CDR3 sequence: CASRTHRVNTEAFF. CDR3 nucleotides: TGTGCCAGCAGGACACACAGGGTGAACACTGAAGCTTTCTTT. The V call is TRBV12-3 or TRBV12-4, the J call TRBJ1-1, with a possible D match to TRBD1 (6 bases). Trimming cost V 6 bases and J 0 bases, with 11 bases left between them. The CDR3 loop spans 14 amino acids.

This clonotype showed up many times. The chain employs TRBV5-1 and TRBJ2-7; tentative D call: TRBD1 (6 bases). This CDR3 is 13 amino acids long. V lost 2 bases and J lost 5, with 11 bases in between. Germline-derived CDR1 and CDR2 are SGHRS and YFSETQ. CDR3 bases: TGCGCCAGCAGCTTATCAGGGGCCCACGAGCAGTACTTC. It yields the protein CASSLSGAHEQYF.